A single T cell receptor (beta chain) is shown here with its context. Its antigen is unknown. The data stem from a study of T-cell memory formation after mild COVID-19. Whole-study context: Among the donors, TCR clusters were largely specific to each donor.

This CDR3 is built from 10 residues. Trimming took 1 base from V and 10 from J, leaving 5 bases between them. Looked up from germline, CDR1 is DFQATT and CDR2 is SNEGSKA (reference sequence). Study-level findings and limits: Contracting CD8+ clones were enriched in EMRA, CD4+ mainly in CM and EM.

From the 5' RACE reads, TCRdb called clonotypes with MiXCR, one entry per CDR3 protein. The sample lists around 470,000 distinct CDR3 sequences, 20% occurring once. Material for sequencing was PBMCs or a T cell subset sorted from them (not recorded which). The TCR comes from an adult woman who had mild COVID-19 (a few samples of this study predate the infection). Cell type and time point are not known. The genes are TRBV20-1 and TRBJ2-1; unclear D gene. CDR3 in amino acids: CSARGSEQFF. The CDR3 coding sequence is TGCAGTGCTAGAGGTAGCGAGCAGTTCTTC.